Listed here is a single TCR beta chain. The target antigen is unknown. This table comes from immunoSEQ multiplex PCR, and its TCRdb copy is limited to in-frame clones, with some not included. The repertoire consists of roughly 70,000 clones, with over 70% occurring once and the leading ten covering 2.1%. Blood PBMC samples: pre-vaccination, two weeks post third vaccination, and at tumor progression. The CDR3 has 16 residues. CDR1 and CDR2 (germline): MDHEN, SYDVKM. V trimming: 0 bases; J trimming: 0 bases; junction bases outside the gene matches: 1. This sample was taken from a study of glioma-infiltrating T cells after dendritic cell vaccination. As for the study in general: Patients received autologous tumor lysate-pulsed dendritic cell vaccination between about 2002 and 2013.

Study results and caveats: Higher pretreatment TIL content predicted longer progression-free time and survival.

The sequence came from a human donor with glioblastoma. The material was blood, obtained before dendritic cell vaccination. This chain links TRBV28 with TRBJ2-7, with 11 bases aligning to TRBD1. This chain's CDR3 is CASSLWGTGGSYEQYF. DNA for the CDR3: TGTGCCAGCAGTTTATGGGGGACAGGGGGCTCCTACGAGCAGTACTTC.